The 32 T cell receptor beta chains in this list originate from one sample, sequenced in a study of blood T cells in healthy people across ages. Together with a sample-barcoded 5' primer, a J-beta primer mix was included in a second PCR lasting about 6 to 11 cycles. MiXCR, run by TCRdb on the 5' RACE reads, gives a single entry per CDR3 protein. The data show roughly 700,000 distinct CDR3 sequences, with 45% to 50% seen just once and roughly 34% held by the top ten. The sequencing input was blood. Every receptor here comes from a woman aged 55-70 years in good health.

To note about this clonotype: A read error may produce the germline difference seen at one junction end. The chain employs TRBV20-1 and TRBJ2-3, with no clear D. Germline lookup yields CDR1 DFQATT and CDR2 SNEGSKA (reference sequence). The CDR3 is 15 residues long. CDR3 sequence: CRARVRPDHTDTQYF. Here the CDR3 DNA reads TGCAGGGCTAGGGTAAGGCCGGACCACACAGATACGCAGTATTTT.

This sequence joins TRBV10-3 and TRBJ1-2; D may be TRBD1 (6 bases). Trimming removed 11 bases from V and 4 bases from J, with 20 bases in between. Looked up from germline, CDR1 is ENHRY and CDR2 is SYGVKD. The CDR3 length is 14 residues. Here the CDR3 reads CAAENRADGYGYTF. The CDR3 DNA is TGTGCCGCTGAAAACAGGGCCGACGGCTATGGCTACACCTTC.

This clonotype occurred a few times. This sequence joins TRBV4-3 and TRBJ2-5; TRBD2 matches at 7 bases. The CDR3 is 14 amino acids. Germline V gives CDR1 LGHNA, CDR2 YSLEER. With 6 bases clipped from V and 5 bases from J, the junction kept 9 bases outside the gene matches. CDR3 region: CASSHKAGRETQYF. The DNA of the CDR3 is TGCGCCAGCAGTCATAAAGCGGGACGGGAGACCCAGTACTTC.

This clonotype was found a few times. For the CDR3, the DNA is TGCAGTGCTCCACTCCTAGGGGGCTACAATGAGCAGTTCTTC. As protein: CSAPLLGGYNEQFF. The genes are TRBV20-1 and TRBJ2-1, with D maybe TRBD1 (6 bases). CDR3 size: 14 residues. Per germline, CDR1 DFQATT and CDR2 SNEGSKA (reference sequence). The V gene lost 5 bases and the J gene lost 3 bases, with 14 bases spanning the gap.

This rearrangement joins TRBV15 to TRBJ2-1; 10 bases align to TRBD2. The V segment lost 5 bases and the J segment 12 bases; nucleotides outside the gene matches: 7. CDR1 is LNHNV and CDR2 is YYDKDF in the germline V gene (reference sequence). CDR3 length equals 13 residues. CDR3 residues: CATSGHLAGGQFF. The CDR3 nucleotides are TGTGCCACCAGCGGCCACTTAGCGGGGGGGCAGTTCTTC. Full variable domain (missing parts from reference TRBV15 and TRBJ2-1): DAMVIQNPRYQVTQFGKPVTLSCSQTLNHNVMYWYQQKSSQAPKLLFHYYDKDFNNEADTPDNFQSRRPNTSFCFLDIRSPGLGDTAMYLCATSGHLAGGQFFGPGTRLTVL.

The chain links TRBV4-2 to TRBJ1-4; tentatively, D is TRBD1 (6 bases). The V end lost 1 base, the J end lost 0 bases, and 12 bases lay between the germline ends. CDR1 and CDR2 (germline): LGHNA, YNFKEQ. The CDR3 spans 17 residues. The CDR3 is CASSQGQAQATNEKLFF. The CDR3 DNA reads TGTGCCAGCAGCCAAGGACAGGCCCAAGCAACTAATGAAAAACTGTTTTTT.

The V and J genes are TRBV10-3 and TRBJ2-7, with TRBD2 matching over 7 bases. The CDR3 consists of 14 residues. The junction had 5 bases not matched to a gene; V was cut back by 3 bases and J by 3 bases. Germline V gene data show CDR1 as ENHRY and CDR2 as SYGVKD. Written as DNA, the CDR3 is TGTGCCATCAGTGATGCGGGAGAGGGCTACGAGCAGTACTTC. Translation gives CAISDAGEGYEQYF.

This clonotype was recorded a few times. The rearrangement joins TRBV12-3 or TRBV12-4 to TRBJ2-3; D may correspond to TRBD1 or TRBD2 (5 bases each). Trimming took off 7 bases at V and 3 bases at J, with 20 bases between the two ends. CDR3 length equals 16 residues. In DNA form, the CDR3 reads TGTGCCAGCACTTATTCGGGGCGCATAGGTACAGATACGCAGTATTTT. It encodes CASTYSGRIGTDTQYF.

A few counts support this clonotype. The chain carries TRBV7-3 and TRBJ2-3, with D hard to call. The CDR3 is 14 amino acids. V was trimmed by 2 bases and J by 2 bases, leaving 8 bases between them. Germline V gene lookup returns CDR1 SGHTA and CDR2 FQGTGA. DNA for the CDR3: TGTGCCAGCAGCTTACCCGGCTCCACAGATACGCAGTATTTT. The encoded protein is CASSLPGSTDTQYF.

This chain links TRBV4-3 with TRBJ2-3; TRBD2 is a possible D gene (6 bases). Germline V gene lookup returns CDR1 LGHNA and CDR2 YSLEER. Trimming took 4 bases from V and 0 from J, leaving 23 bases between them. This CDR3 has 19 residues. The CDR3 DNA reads TGCGCCAGCAGCCGAAGATACCCCAGCGGACTAATAAGCACAGATACGCAGTATTTT. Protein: CASSRRYPSGLISTDTQYF.

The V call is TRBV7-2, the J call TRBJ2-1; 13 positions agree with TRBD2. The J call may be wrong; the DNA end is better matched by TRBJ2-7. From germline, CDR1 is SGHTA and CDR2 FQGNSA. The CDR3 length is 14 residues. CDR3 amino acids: CATWGLAGYNEQYF. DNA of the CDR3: TGTGCCACCTGGGGACTAGCGGGATACAATGAGCAGTACTTC.

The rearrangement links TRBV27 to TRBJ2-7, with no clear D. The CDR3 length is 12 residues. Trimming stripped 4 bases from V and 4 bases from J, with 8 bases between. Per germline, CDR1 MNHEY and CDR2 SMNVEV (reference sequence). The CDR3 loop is CASSSDVYEQYF. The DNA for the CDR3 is TGTGCCAGCAGTTCGGACGTTTACGAGCAGTACTTC.

The CDR3 sequence is CASSGLAGASYEQYF. CDR3 in DNA: TGTGCCAGCAGCGGACTAGCGGGAGCTTCCTACGAGCAGTACTTC. The chain joins TRBV7-9 to TRBJ2-7, with 13 bases fitting TRBD2. CDR3 size: 15 residues. Trimming removed 5 bases from V and 1 base from J; junction bases left unmatched: 2. Germline V gives CDR1 SEHNR, CDR2 FQNEAQ (reference sequence). Using reference TRBV7-9 and TRBJ2-7 for the parts outside the CDR3, the full variable domain is DTGVSQNPRHKITKRGQNVTFRCDPISEHNRLYWYRQTLGQGPEFLTYFQNEAQLEKSRLLSDRFSAERPKGSFSTLEIQRTEQGDSAMYLCASSGLAGASYEQYFGPGTRLTVT.

The CDR3 reads CASKGAPGNTIYF. DNA for the CDR3: TGTGCCAGCAAGGGTGCGCCTGGAAACACCATATATTTT. This chain links TRBV6-5 with TRBJ1-3; D remains ambiguous. The V end lost 7 bases, the J end lost 2 bases, and 9 bases lay between the germline ends. This CDR3 comprises 13 residues. Germline loops: CDR1 MNHEY, CDR2 SVGAGI.

CDR3 nucleotides: TGTGCCAGCAGAACCACAGGGAGAGAGCAGTACTTC. It encodes CASRTTGREQYF. The V gene is TRBV6-2 or TRBV6-3, the J gene TRBJ2-7, with D perhaps TRBD1 (6 bases). The CDR3 has 12 amino acids. Germline CDR1 reads MNHEY; CDR2 reads SVGEGT. Trimming took 6 bases from V and 7 from J, leaving 13 bases between them.

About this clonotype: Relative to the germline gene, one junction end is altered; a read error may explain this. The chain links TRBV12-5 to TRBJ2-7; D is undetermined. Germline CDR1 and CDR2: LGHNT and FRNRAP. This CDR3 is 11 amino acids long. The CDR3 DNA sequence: TGTGCTGGTGGTTTTAATAATGAGCAGTACTTC. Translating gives CAGGFNNEQYF. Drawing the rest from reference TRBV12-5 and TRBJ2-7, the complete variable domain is DARVTQTPRHKVTEMGQEVTMRCQPILGHNTVFWYRQTMMQGLELLAYFRNRAPLDDSGMPKDRFSAEMPDATLATLKIQPSEPRDSAVYFCAGGFNNEQYFGPGTRLTVT.

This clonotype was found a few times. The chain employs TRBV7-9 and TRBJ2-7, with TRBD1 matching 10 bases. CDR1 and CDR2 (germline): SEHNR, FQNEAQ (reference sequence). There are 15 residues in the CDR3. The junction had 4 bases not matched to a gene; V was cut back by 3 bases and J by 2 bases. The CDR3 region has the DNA TGTGCCAGCAGCTTGTCCGGGACAGGGGCCTACGAGCAGTACTTC. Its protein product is CASSLSGTGAYEQYF.

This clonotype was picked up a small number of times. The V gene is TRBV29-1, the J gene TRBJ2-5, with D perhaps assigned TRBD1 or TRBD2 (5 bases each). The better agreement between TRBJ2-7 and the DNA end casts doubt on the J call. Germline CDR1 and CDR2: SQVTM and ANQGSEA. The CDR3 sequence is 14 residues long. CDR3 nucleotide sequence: TGCAGCGTTGAAGCCTCGGGGACCCCCTACGAGCAGTACTTC. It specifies CSVEASGTPYEQYF.

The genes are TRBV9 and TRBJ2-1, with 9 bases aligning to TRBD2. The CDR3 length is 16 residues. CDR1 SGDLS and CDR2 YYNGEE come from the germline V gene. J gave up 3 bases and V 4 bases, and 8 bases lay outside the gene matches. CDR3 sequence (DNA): TGTGCCAGCAGCTTCCCGACTAGCGGACTCTACAATGAGCAGTTCTTC. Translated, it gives CASSFPTSGLYNEQFF.

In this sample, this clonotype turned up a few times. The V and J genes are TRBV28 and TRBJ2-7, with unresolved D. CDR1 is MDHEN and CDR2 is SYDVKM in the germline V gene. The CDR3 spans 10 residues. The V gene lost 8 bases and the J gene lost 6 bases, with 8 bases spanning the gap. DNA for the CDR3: TGTGCCAGCTCCGGATTCGAGCAGTACTTC. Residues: CASSGFEQYF.

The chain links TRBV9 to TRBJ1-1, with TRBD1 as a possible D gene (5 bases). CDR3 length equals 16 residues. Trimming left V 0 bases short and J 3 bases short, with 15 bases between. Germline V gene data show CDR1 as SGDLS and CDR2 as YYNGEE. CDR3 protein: CASSVDFKGRDTEAFF. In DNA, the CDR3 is TGTGCCAGCAGCGTAGATTTTAAGGGGAGGGACACTGAAGCTTTCTTT.

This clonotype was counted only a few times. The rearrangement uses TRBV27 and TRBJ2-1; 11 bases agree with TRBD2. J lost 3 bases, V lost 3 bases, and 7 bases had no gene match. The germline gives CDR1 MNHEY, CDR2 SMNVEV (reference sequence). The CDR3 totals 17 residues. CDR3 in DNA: TGTGCCAGCAGTTTTCCCCCCGGACTAGCGGGCTACAATGAGCAGTTCTTC. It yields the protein CASSFPPGLAGYNEQFF.

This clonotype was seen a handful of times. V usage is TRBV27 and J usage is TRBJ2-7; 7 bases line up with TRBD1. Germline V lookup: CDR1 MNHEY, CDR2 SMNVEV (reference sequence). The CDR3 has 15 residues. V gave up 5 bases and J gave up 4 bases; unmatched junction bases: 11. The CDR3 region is CASSPRAGGEYEQYF. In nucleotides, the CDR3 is TGTGCCAGCAGTCCTCGGGCAGGGGGAGAATACGAGCAGTACTTC.

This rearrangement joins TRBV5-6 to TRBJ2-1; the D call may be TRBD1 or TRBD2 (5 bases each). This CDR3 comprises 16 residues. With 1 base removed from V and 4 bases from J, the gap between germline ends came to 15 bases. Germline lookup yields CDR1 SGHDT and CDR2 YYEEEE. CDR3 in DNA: TGTGCCAGCAGCTTGTACCAGGGAGCGCGATACAATGAGCAGTTCTTC. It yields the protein CASSLYQGARYNEQFF. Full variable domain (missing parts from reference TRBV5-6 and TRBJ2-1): DAGVTQSPTHLIKTRGQQVTLRCSPKSGHDTVSWYQQALGQGPQFIFQYYEEEERQRGNFPDRFSGHQFPNYSSELNVNALLLGDSALYLCASSLYQGARYNEQFFGPGTRLTVL.

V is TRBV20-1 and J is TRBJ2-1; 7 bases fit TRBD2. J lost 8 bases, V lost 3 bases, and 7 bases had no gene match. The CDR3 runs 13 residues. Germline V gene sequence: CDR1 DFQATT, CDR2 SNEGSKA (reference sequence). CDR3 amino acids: CSARYSAGDEQFF. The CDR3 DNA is TGCAGTGCTAGGTACTCCGCGGGGGATGAGCAGTTCTTC.

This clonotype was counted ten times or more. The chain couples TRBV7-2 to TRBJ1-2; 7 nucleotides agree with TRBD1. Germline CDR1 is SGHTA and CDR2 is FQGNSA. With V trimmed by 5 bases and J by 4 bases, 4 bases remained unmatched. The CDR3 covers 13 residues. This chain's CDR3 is CASSAGQTYGYTF. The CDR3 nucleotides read TGTGCCAGCAGCGCGGGACAGACCTATGGCTACACCTTC.

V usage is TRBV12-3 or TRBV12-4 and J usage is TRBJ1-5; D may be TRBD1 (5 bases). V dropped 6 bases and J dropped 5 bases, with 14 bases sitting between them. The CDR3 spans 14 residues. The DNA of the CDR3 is TGTGCCAGCAGCCAAGACAGAAGGGATCAGCCCCAGCATTTT. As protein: CASSQDRRDQPQHF.

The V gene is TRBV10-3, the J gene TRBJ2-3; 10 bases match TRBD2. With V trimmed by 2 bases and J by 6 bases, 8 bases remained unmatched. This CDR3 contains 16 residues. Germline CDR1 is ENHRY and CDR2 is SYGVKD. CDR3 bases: TGTGCCATCAGTGAGATGGCTAGCGGGAGTGGGGATACGCAGTATTTT. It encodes CAISEMASGSGDTQYF.

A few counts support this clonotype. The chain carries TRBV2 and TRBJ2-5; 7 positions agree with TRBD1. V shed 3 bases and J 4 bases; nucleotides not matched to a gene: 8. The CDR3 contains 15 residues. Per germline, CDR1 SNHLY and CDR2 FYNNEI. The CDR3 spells CASSEGLTGVETQYF. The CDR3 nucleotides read TGTGCCAGCAGTGAGGGCCTCACAGGGGTAGAGACCCAGTACTTC. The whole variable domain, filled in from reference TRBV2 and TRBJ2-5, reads EPEVTQTPSHQVTQMGQEVILRCVPISNHLYFYWYRQILGQKVEFLVSFYNNEISEKSEIFDDQFSVERPDGSNFTLKIRSTKLEDSAMYFCASSEGLTGVETQYFGPGTRLLVL.

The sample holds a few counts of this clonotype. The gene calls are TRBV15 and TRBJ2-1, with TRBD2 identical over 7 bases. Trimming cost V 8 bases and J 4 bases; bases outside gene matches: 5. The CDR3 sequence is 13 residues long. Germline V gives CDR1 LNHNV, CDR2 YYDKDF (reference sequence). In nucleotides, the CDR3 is TGTGCCACCGCACTAGCGTTATACAATGAGCAGTTCTTC. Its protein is CATALALYNEQFF.

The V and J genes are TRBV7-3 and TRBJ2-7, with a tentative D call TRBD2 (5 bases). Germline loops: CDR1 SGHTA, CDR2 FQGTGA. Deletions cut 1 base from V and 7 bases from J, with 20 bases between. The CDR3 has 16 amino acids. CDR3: CASSLIGVGAANEQYF. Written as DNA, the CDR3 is TGTGCCAGCAGCTTAATCGGAGTGGGAGCGGCCAATGAGCAGTACTTC.

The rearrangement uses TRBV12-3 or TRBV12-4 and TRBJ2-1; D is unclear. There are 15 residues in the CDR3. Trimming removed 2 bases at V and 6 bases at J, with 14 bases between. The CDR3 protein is CASSLLLSTPNEQFF. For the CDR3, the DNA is TGTGCCAGCAGTTTATTACTCTCAACTCCCAATGAGCAGTTCTTC.